The 18 T cell receptor beta chains given below trace back to one sample, sequenced in a study of cytomegalovirus exposure and HLA in healthy donors. Method: immunoSEQ multiplex PCR; TCRdb's copy keeps in-frame clones and lacks some. This table has approximately 190,000 clones, approximately 80% appearing once. The specimen was PBMCs. These receptors were obtained from a man between 18 and 29 years old in good health and CMV-seropositive.

The chain has TRBV19 and TRBJ1-2; D possibly corresponds to TRBD1 (6 bases). The CDR3 contains 12 residues. V gave up 10 bases and J gave up 7 bases, with 16 bases separating them. Germline V gene lookup returns CDR1 LNHDA and CDR2 SQIVND (reference sequence). CDR3 in DNA: TGTGCCACCGAGACAGGTCCTGGTGGCTACACCTTC. It codes for CATETGPGGYTF.

The chain has TRBV18 and TRBJ1-4; 7 bases map to TRBD1. Germline trimming cut 1 base from V and 0 bases from J; bases unmatched to any gene: 8. The CDR3 has 18 residues. Per germline, CDR1 KGHSH and CDR2 LQKENI. The CDR3 spells CASSPLWTGAATNEKLFF. CDR3 DNA: TGTGCCAGCTCACCACTTTGGACAGGCGCTGCAACTAATGAAAAACTGTTTTTT.

V is TRBV4-3 and J is TRBJ2-3, with D tentatively TRBD1 (6 bases). CDR1 is LGHNA, CDR2 YSLEER, per germline. The germline V and J ends were trimmed by 3 bases and 5 bases, with 9 bases remaining between them. The CDR3 is made up of 13 amino acids. The DNA for the CDR3 is TGCGCCAGCAGCCACTTAGGGGGAGATACGCAGTATTTT. The encoded protein is CASSHLGGDTQYF.

This chain uses TRBV19 with TRBJ2-1; 9 bases align to TRBD2. CDR1 and CDR2 (germline): LNHDA, SQIVND (reference sequence). This CDR3 comprises 18 residues. V lost 3 bases to trimming and J lost 7 bases; unmatched junction nucleotides: 16. CDR3 sequence (DNA): TGTGCCAGTAGTATGTCGGTAGCGGGAGCGCCAGTCGGGAATGAGCAGTTCTTC. Translating gives CASSMSVAGAPVGNEQFF.

The genes are TRBV29-1 and TRBJ2-1, with 9 bases lining up with TRBD2. Losses at the gene ends were 5 bases for V and 5 bases for J; bases not matched to a gene: 10. This CDR3 is 15 amino acids long. The germline V gene has CDR1 SQVTM and CDR2 ANQGSEA. The CDR3 is CSVTNLAGLDNEQFF. The CDR3, as DNA: TGCAGCGTTACCAATCTAGCGGGACTTGACAATGAGCAGTTCTTC.

The rearrangement links TRBV28 to TRBJ1-1; tentative D call: TRBD1 (5 bases). Trimming took 8 bases from V and 7 from J, leaving 26 bases between them. The CDR3 contains 16 residues. Germline CDR1 reads MDHEN; CDR2 reads SYDVKM. This CDR3 is CASFTSGGTKILEAFF. As DNA, the CDR3 is TGTGCCAGCTTCACCTCTGGGGGGACTAAAATCCTTGAAGCTTTCTTT.

The V gene is TRBV19, the J gene TRBJ2-1; 10 nucleotides agree with TRBD2. Germline V gene lookup returns CDR1 LNHDA and CDR2 SQIVND (reference sequence). The CDR3 covers 16 residues. Germline trimming cut 3 bases from V and 6 bases from J; bases unmatched to any gene: 8. As DNA, the CDR3 is TGTGCCAGTAGTATCCTCTCTAGCGGGAGACGCAATGAGCAGTTCTTC. It is translated as CASSILSSGRRNEQFF.

The chain carries TRBV5-1 and TRBJ1-3; 7 bases are a match to TRBD1. The CDR3 has 14 residues. V was clipped by 2 bases and J by 9 bases; unmatched bases: 8. Germline V lookup: CDR1 SGHRS, CDR2 YFSETQ. CDR3 bases: TGCGCCAGCAGCTTCGGACAGGACATAGGCACCATATATTTT. Protein sequence: CASSFGQDIGTIYF.

The chain recombines TRBV28 with TRBJ2-7; TRBD1 is a possible D gene (5 bases). Germline CDR1 is MDHEN and CDR2 is SYDVKM. Trimming removed 1 base from V and 2 bases from J, with 9 bases in between. The CDR3 contains 14 residues. As DNA, the CDR3 is TGTGCCAGCAGTTTATACTCAGGGACCTACGAGCAGTACTTC. It is translated as CASSLYSGTYEQYF.

The V gene is TRBV6-1, the J gene TRBJ2-1; TRBD2 aligns across 14 bases. The germline V gene has CDR1 MNHNS and CDR2 SASEGT. V shed 7 bases and J 4 bases; nucleotides not matched to a gene: 3. The CDR3 is 15 residues long. CDR3 sequence reads: CASIGLAGGYNEQFF. The CDR3 coding sequence is TGTGCCAGCATCGGACTAGCGGGAGGATACAATGAGCAGTTCTTC.

The V gene is TRBV6-1, the J gene TRBJ1-1; D unclear. Trimming pared 3 bases from V and 0 bases from J, leaving 20 bases between. Germline loops: CDR1 MNHNS, CDR2 SASEGT. The CDR3 runs 18 residues. The CDR3 coding sequence is TGTGCCAGCAGTGACCCGGGTCGAACGGGAGGGTTGAACACTGAAGCTTTCTTT. Residues: CASSDPGRTGGLNTEAFF.

This clone appeared once. This chain joins TRBV7-3 and TRBJ2-4; D might be TRBD1 (6 bases). The length of the CDR3 is 19 residues. Trimming shortened V by 5 bases and J by 0 bases, and 23 bases separated the two germline ends. Germline lookup yields CDR1 SGHTA and CDR2 FQGTGA. CDR3 protein: CASSPRHPQGSPAKNIQYF. In DNA, the CDR3 is TGTGCCAGCAGCCCCCGCCACCCACAGGGTTCCCCAGCCAAAAACATTCAGTACTTC.

The chain carries TRBV30 and TRBJ2-6, with TRBD2 identical over 7 bases. The CDR3 is 14 residues long. The germline gives CDR1 GTSNPN, CDR2 SVGIG (reference sequence). Trimming at V came to 3 bases and at J to 4 bases, leaving 3 bases not matched to a gene. The DNA for the CDR3 is TGTGCCTGGAGCGGGACTACGGGGGCCAACGTCCTGACTTTC. Amino acid sequence: CAWSGTTGANVLTF.

The chain recombines TRBV7-9 with TRBJ2-7, with D tentatively TRBD2 (6 bases). CDR1 SEHNR and CDR2 FQNEAQ come from the germline V gene (reference sequence). V was clipped by 4 bases and J by 3 bases, with 7 bases between them. CDR3 length equals 12 residues. CDR3 DNA sequence: TGTGCCAGCAGCTCGGGGGTCTACGAGCAGTACTTC. Translating gives CASSSGVYEQYF.

This clone was recorded only once. The chain links TRBV29-1 to TRBJ1-4; D is possibly TRBD1 (6 bases). The CDR3 runs to 13 residues. V was trimmed by 7 bases and J by 7 bases, leaving 16 bases between them. The V gene's germline CDR1 is SQVTM and CDR2 ANQGSEA. CDR3 DNA: TGCAGCGCCACGGGGGGGGCCGTTGAAAAACTGTTTTTT. Its protein product is CSATGGAVEKLFF.

V is TRBV4-3 and J is TRBJ2-1, with D possibly matching TRBD2 (5 bases). The CDR3 runs to 16 residues. V lost 2 bases and J lost 1, with 12 bases in between. Germline V CDR1 and CDR2: LGHNA, YSLEER. The CDR3 loop reads CASSQRSGSSYNEQFF. The CDR3 nucleotides read TGCGCCAGCAGCCAACGATCGGGGAGTTCCTACAATGAGCAGTTCTTC.

This clone was recorded only once. J is TRBJ1-5 and V is TRBV6-1; a possible D gene is TRBD1 (5 bases). V was pared by 6 bases and J by 0 bases, with 12 bases between. This CDR3 has 15 amino acids. Germline CDR1 and CDR2: MNHNS and SASEGT. DNA for the CDR3: TGTGCCAGCAGGGGGGGGACGGCTAGCAATCAGCCCCAGCATTTT. Its protein is CASRGGTASNQPQHF.

The rearrangement uses TRBV30 and TRBJ2-2, with D possibly matching TRBD1 (6 bases). Germline values: CDR1 GTSNPN, CDR2 SVGIG (reference sequence). The CDR3 totals 15 residues. The V gene lost 4 bases and the J gene lost 1 base, with 13 bases spanning the gap. CDR3 nucleotide sequence: TGTGCCTGGAAAAATGTCAGGGGGAACACCGGGGAGCTGTTTTTT. This sequence encodes CAWKNVRGNTGELFF. Supplemented by reference TRBV30 and TRBJ2-2, the full variable domain reads SQTIHQWPATLVQPVGSPLSLECTVEGTSNPNLYWYRQAAGRGLQLLFYSVGIGQISSEVPQNLSASRPQDRQFILSSKKLLLSDSGFYLCAWKNVRGNTGELFFGEGSRLTVL.